This TCR beta chain was retrieved from a study of blood T cell repertoires in COVID-19. Study-wide background: T cells, B-cell-depleted T cells, or PBMCs supplied cDNA or gDNA.

The V segment lost 5 bases and the J segment 7 bases; nucleotides outside the gene matches: 13. CDR3 length: 15 residues. Germline V CDR1 and CDR2: SGDLS, YYNGEE. Seattle's enrolled individuals joined amid active infection and were then monitored longitudinally. Per the authors' pipeline: Amplification from reference gene primers served as the basis for estimated nucleated cell counts. Assay used: immunoSEQ multiplex PCR; TCRdb lists only in-frame clones, some missing. That table is the source of V, J and clone size, and D and trimming were worked out from the DNA. Of approximately 260,000 clones listed, 80% to 90% are singletons.

The chain joins TRBV9 to TRBJ2-5, with 8 positions matching TRBD1. This receptor was taken from a woman in her 70s with COVID-19, enrolled during active disease. Material: peripheral blood. The CDR3 sequence: CASSGTGRGAGTQYF. CDR3 nucleotides: TGTGCCAGCAGTGGGACAGGCCGTGGGGCGGGGACCCAGTACTTC.